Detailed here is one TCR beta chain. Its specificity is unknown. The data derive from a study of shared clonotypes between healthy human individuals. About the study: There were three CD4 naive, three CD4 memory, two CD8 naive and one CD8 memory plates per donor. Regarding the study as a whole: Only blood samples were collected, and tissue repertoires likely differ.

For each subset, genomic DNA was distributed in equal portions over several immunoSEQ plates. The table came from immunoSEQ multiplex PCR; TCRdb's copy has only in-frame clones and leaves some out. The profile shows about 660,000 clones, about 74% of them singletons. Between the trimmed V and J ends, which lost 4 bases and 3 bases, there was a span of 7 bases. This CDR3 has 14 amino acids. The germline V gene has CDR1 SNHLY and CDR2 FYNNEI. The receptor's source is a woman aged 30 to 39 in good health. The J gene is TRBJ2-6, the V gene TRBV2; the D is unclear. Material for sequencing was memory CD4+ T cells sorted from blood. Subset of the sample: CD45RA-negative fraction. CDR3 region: CASSVRVGANVLTF. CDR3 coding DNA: TGTGCCAGCAGTGTTAGGGTTGGGGCCAACGTCCTGACTTTC.